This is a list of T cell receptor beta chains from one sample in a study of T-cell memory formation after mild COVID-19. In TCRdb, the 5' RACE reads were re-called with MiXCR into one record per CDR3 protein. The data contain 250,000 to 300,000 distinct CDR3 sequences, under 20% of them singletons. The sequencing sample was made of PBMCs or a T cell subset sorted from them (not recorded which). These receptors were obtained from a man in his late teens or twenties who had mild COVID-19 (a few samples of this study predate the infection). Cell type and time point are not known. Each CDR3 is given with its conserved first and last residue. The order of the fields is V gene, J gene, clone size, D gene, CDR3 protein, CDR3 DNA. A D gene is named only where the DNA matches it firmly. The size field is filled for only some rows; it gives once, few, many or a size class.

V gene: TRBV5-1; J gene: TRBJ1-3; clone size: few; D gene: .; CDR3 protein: CASRLGDGNTIYF; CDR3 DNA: TGCGCCAGCAGGCTGGGCGACGGAAACACCATATATTTT
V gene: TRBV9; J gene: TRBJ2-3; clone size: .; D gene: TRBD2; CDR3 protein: CASSAGPRGTSGIRTDTQYF; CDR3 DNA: TGTGCCAGCAGCGCTGGGCCAAGGGGGACTAGCGGGATACGCACAGATACGCAGTATTTT
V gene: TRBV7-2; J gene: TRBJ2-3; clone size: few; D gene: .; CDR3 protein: CASSPEGSTDTQYF; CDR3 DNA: TGTGCCAGCAGCCCAGAGGGGAGCACAGATACGCAGTATTTT
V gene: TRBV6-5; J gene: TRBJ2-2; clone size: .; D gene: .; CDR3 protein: CASIGRPAGELFF; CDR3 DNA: TGTGCCAGCATCGGCAGGCCGGCCGGGGAGCTGTTTTTT
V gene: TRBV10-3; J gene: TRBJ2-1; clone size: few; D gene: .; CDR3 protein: CAISDFQGGGGDEQFF; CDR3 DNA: TGTGCCATCAGTGACTTTCAGGGAGGGGGAGGAGATGAGCAGTTCTTC
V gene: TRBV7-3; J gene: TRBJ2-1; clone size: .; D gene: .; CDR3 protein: CASSLIVASSYNEQFF; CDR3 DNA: TGTGCCAGCAGCTTAATCGTCGCGAGCTCCTACAATGAGCAGTTCTTC
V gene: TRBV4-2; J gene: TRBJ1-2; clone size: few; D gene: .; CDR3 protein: CASSLLGGLENGYTF; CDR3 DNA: TGTGCCAGCAGCCTCCTGGGGGGCTTGGAAAATGGCTACACCTTC
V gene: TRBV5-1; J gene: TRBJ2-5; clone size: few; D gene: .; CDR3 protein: CASSLLIQETQYF; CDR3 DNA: TGCGCCAGCAGCTTGCTCATACAAGAGACCCAGTACTTC
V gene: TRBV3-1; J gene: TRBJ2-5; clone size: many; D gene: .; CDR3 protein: CASSQETQYF; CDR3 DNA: TGTGCCAGCAGCCAAGAGACCCAGTACTTC
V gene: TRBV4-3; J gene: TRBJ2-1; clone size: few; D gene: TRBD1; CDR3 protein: CASSIDRGSYNEQFF; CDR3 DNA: TGCGCCAGCAGCATAGACAGGGGGTCCTACAATGAGCAGTTCTTC
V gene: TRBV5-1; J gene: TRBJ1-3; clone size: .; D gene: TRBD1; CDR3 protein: CASSLTGAGNTIYF; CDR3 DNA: TGTGCCAGCAGCTTAACAGGGGCTGGAAACACCATATATTTT
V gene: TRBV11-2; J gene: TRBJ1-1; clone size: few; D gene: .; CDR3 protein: CASSLMAEGLKEAFF; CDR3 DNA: TGTGCCAGCAGCTTAATGGCCGAGGGTCTGAAGGAAGCTTTCTTT
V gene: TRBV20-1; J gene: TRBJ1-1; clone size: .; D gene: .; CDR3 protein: CSARGGRGLRTEAFF; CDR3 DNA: TGCAGTGCTAGAGGGGGCCGGGGGCTAAGGACTGAAGCTTTCTTT
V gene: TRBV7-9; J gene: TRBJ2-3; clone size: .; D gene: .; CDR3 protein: CASSHTGLRSNTQYF; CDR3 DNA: TGTGCCAGCAGCCATACAGGACTCCGTTCGAATACGCAGTATTTT
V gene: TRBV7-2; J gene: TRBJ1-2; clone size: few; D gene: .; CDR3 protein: CASSFSGEAYGYTF; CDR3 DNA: TGTGCCAGCAGCTTTTCCGGGGAGGCCTATGGCTACACCTTC
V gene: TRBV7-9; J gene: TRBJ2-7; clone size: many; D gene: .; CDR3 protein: CASSRRDTYEQYF; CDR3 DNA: TGTGCCAGCAGCCGCAGGGATACCTACGAGCAGTACTTC
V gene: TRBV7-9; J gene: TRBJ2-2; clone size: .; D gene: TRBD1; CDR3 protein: CASSSHRTGSNTGELFF; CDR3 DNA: TGTGCCAGCAGTTCCCACCGGACAGGATCGAACACCGGGGAGCTGTTTTTT
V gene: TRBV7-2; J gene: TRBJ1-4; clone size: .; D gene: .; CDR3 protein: CASSFGSDQRGKLFF; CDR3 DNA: TGTGCCAGCAGCTTTGGGTCGGACCAGAGGGGGAAACTGTTTTTT
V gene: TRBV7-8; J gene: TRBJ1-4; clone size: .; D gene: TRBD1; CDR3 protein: CASSTRQGSGEKLFF; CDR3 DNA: TGTGCCAGCAGCACCCGACAGGGGTCGGGTGAAAAACTGTTTTTT
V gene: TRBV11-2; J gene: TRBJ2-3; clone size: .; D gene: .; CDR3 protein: CASSLAARTLEITDTQYF; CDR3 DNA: TGTGCCAGCAGCTTAGCAGCCCGGACACTTGAGATCACAGATACGCAGTATTTT
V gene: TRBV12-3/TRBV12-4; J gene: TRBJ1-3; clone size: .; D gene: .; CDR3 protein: CASSPALVTIYF; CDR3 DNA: TGTGCCAGCAGCCCTGCGTTAGTCACCATATATTTT
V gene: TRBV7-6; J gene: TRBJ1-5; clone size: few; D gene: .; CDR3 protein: CASSLWRQPQHF; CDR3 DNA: TGTGCCAGCAGCTTATGGAGGCAGCCCCAGCATTTT
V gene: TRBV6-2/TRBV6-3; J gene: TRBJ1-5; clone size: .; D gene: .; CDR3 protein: CASSYGRWDQPQHF; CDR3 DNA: TGTGCCAGCAGTTACGGCAGGTGGGATCAGCCCCAGCATTTT
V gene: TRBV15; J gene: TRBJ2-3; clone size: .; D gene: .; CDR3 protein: CAIRFTSDTQYF; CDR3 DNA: TGTGCCATCCGATTTACCTCAGATACGCAGTATTTT
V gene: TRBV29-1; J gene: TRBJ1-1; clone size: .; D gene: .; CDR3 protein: CSATAGSMNTEAFF; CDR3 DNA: TGCAGCGCCACGGCAGGGAGCATGAACACTGAAGCTTTCTTT
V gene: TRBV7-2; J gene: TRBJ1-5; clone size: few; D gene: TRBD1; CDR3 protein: CASSRTGTGPQPQHF; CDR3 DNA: TGTGCCAGCAGCAGAACTGGGACAGGTCCTCAGCCCCAGCATTTT
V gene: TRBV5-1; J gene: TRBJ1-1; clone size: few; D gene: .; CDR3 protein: CASSVGPRVNTEAFF; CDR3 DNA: TGCGCCAGCAGCGTTGGGCCCAGGGTGAACACTGAAGCTTTCTTT
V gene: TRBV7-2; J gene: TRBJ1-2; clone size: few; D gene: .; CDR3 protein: CASSLYGDGYTF; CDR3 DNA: TGTGCCAGCAGCTTGTACGGGGACGGCTACACCTTC
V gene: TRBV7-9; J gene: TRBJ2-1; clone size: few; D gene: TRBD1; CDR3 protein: CASSLGSGGNYNEQFF; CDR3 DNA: TGTGCCAGCAGCTTAGGGTCAGGGGGTAACTACAATGAGCAGTTCTTC
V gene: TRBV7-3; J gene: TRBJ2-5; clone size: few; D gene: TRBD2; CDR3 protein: CASSLATSGGRYQETQYF; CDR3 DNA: TGTGCCAGCAGCCTCGCAACTAGCGGGGGGCGGTACCAAGAGACCCAGTACTTC
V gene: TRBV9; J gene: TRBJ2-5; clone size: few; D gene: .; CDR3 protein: CASSVRVQETQYF; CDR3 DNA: TGTGCCAGCAGCGTTCGAGTTCAGGAGACCCAGTACTTC
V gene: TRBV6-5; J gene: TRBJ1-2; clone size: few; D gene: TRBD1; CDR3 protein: CASRTAGGGYTF; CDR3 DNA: TGTGCCAGCAGGACGGCAGGGGGAGGCTACACCTTC
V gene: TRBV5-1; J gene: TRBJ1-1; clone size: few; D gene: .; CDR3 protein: CASSTSDGNTEAFF; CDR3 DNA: TGCGCCAGCAGCACGTCAGACGGGAACACTGAAGCTTTCTTT
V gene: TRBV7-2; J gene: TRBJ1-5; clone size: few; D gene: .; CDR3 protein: CASSDSYSNQPQHF; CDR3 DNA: TGTGCCAGCAGCGACAGCTATAGCAATCAGCCCCAGCATTTT
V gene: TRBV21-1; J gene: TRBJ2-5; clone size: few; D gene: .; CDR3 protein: CASSPKAGGGETQYF; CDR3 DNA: TGTGCCAGCAGTCCTAAGGCTGGAGGGGGAGAGACCCAGTACTTC
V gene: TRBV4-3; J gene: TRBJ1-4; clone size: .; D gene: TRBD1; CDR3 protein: CASSQGWTGNEKLFF; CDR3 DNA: TGCGCCAGCAGCCAGGGTTGGACAGGGAATGAAAAACTGTTTTTT
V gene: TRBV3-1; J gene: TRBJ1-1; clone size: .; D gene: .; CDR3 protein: CASSQGDTYTEAFF; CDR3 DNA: TGTGCCAGCAGCCAAGGCGACACTTACACTGAAGCTTTCTTT